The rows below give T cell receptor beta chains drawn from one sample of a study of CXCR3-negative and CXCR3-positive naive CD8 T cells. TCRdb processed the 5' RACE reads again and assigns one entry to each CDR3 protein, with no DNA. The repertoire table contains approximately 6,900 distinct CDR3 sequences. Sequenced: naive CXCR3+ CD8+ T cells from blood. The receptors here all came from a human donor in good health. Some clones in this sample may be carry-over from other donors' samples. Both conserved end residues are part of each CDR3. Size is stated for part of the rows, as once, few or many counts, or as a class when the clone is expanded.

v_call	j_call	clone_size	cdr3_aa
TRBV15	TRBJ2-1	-	CATDPGTGSYNEQFF
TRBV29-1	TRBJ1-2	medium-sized	CSVLGQMSYGYTF
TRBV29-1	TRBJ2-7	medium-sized	CSVAQGDDEQYF
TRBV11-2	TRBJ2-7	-	CASSTGPTYEQYF
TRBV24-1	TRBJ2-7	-	CATSDLGGSEQYF
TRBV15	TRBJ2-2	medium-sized	CATSRAQAGELFF
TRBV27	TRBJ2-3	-	CASKTDWDTQYF
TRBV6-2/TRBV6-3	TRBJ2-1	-	CASSYTGGMYNEQFF
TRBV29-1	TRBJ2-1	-	CSVAAGGLYNEQFF
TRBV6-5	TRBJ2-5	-	CASSYFTSGNQETQYF
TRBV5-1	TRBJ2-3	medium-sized	CASSFVSGGLPDTQYF
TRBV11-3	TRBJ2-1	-	CASSSNNEQFF
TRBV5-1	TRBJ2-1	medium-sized	CASRSGTSGTGNEQFF
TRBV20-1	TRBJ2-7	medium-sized	CSASQAGGHKHSYEQYF
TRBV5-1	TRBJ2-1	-	CASSTDYGNEQFF
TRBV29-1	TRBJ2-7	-	CRIAQGDDEQYF